This T cell receptor beta chain was captured by sequencing in a study of blood T cell repertoires in COVID-19. At the level of the study: Acute-phase and convalescent COVID-19 samples originated in the United States, Italy and Spain. From T cells, B-cell-depleted T cells, or PBMCs came the material, which was cDNA or gDNA.

V lost 6 bases to trimming and J lost 7 bases, with 12 bases between them. The CDR3 loop spans 12 amino acids. As originally analysed: From reference gene primer amplification, estimates of nucleated cell counts were derived. TCRdb's table, derived via immunoSEQ multiplex PCR, lists solely in-frame clones and lacks some. The DNA was the basis for D and trimming; V, J and clone size are from that table. The sample carries about 360,000 clones, around 87% recorded once. The age range of participants was about 18 to 100 years, with residence in under 30 US areas. The origin of this receptor is a man aged 30 to 39 who had recovered from COVID-19. The J gene is TRBJ1-1, the V gene TRBV12-3 or TRBV12-4, with D possibly TRBD1 on 5 matching bases. The sequenced material came from PBMCs or T cells enriched from blood (not recorded which). CDR3 in DNA: TGTGCCAGCAGCATCGAAGGACATGAAGCTTTCTTT. Translation: CASSIEGHEAFF.